This T cell receptor (beta chain) was documented in a study of blood T cell repertoires in COVID-19. Whole-study context: The samples span acute and convalescent COVID-19 from the United States, Italy and Spain.

TCRdb keeps only in-frame clones here, not all; method: immunoSEQ multiplex PCR. Here the sample spans 55,000 to 65,000 clones, around 90% being singletons. Germline values: CDR1 KGHDR, CDR2 SFDVKD. Trimming stripped 4 bases from V and 4 bases from J, with 12 bases between. This CDR3 is built from 14 residues. This sequence originates from a man aged 55-75 years with acute or convalescent COVID-19. The rearrangement joins TRBV24-1 to TRBJ2-5, with a possible D match to TRBD2 (5 bases). The sequenced sample consisted of peripheral blood. The CDR3 sequence is CATSEHREIETQYF. As DNA, the CDR3 is TGTGCCACCAGTGAGCATAGGGAGATAGAGACCCAGTACTTC.